The 31 T cell receptor beta chains presented below share a single source sample, sequenced in a study of T cell repertoires in cytomegalovirus infection. For these TCRs, the target antigens are not known. MiXCR was run by TCRdb on the reads, yielding one entry per CDR3 protein. The top ten clones hold roughly an eighth of a sample with about 890,000 distinct CDR3 sequences, about a third of them seen once. Sequences were derived from cultured CD8+ T cells from PBMCs, sampled from culture after CMV antigen stimulation. These TCRs come from a human donor in good health (CMV status not recorded). Some clones in this sample may be carry-over from other donors' samples.

This clonotype was observed a handful of times. The rearrangement links TRBV6-5 to TRBJ2-7, with a weak D call TRBD1 (5 bases). The V end was cut by 0 bases, the J end by 2 bases, with 5 bases between. Germline V lookup: CDR1 MNHEY, CDR2 SVGAGI. The CDR3 spans 13 residues. The CDR3 here is CASSYSTAYEQYF. The CDR3 nucleotides read TGTGCCAGCAGTTACTCGACAGCCTACGAGCAGTACTTC.

This rearrangement joins TRBV7-6 to TRBJ2-1; 10 bases fit TRBD1. The CDR3 contains 15 residues. V lost 4 bases and J lost 4; bases outside the gene matches: 4. Germline V gene data show CDR1 as SGHVS and CDR2 as FNYEAQ. This chain's CDR3 is CASSSGTGEYNEQFF. The CDR3 nucleotides read TGTGCCAGCAGCTCAGGGACAGGGGAATACAATGAGCAGTTCTTC.

J is TRBJ1-1 and V is TRBV11-2; D perhaps matches TRBD1 (5 bases). The CDR3 sequence is 15 residues long. Germline V lookup: CDR1 SGHAT, CDR2 FQNNGV. V was shortened by 4 bases and J by 7 bases, with 19 bases between the two germline ends. CDR3 in amino acids: CASSSVIGGIDEAFF. CDR3 coding DNA: TGTGCCAGCAGCTCGGTAATCGGGGGAATTGATGAAGCTTTCTTT.

The V call is TRBV6-5, the J call TRBJ2-7; D could derive from TRBD1 or TRBD2 (5 bases each). Deletions cut 8 bases from V and 6 bases from J, with 14 bases between. CDR1 MNHEY and CDR2 SVGAGI come from the germline V gene. The CDR3 contains 12 residues. In nucleotides, the CDR3 is TGTGCCAGCTTCCGGGGCACTGGCGAGCAGTACTTC. It is translated as CASFRGTGEQYF.

The chain joins TRBV6-2 or TRBV6-3 to TRBJ1-5, with 7 bases identical to TRBD1. Looked up from germline, CDR1 is MNHEY and CDR2 is SVGEGT. The CDR3 is made up of 13 amino acids. J lost 5 bases, V lost 7 bases, and 5 bases had no gene match. This CDR3 reads CASNRDSYQPQHF. The DNA of the CDR3 is TGTGCCAGCAACCGGGACAGTTATCAGCCCCAGCATTTT.

The chain combines TRBV7-8 with TRBJ1-5; D unclear. Germline lookup yields CDR1 SGHVS and CDR2 FQNEAQ. V lost 2 bases to trimming and J lost 2 bases, with 7 bases between them. The CDR3 loop spans 14 amino acids. The CDR3 DNA is TGTGCCAGCAGCTTAAATTCGGGCAATCAGCCCCAGCATTTT. Its protein product is CASSLNSGNQPQHF. The full variable domain, its missing parts supplied by reference TRBV7-8 and TRBJ1-5, is GAGVSQSPRYKVAKRGQDVALRCDPISGHVSLFWYQQALGQGPEFLTYFQNEAQLDKSGLPSDRFFAERPEGSVSTLKIQRTQQEDSAVYLCASSLNSGNQPQHFGDGTRLSIL.

J is TRBJ1-1 and V is TRBV11-1, with a tentative D call TRBD1 (5 bases). The CDR3 runs 14 residues. Trimming removed 5 bases at V and 0 bases at J, with 10 bases between. CDR1 and CDR2 from the germline V gene are SGHAT and FQDESV (reference sequence). Written as DNA, the CDR3 is TGTGCCAGCAGCCGGGACCGAATGAACACTGAAGCTTTCTTT. As protein: CASSRDRMNTEAFF.

The V and J genes are TRBV27 and TRBJ1-5; perhaps TRBD1 as D (5 bases). Germline V gives CDR1 MNHEY, CDR2 SMNVEV (reference sequence). The CDR3 contains 15 residues. V was shortened by 6 bases and J by 1 base, with 13 bases between the two germline ends. This CDR3 reads CASSLGAWSNQPQHF. The CDR3 coding sequence is TGTGCCAGCAGCTTAGGGGCGTGGAGCAATCAGCCCCAGCATTTT.

Regarding this clonotype: This could be a read error, since a much larger clone is one nucleotide away. The chain combines TRBV7-4 with TRBJ2-1, with D possibly matching TRBD1 (6 bases). Germline-derived CDR1 and CDR2 are SGHVT and SQSDAQ. This CDR3 region has 15 residues. This chain's CDR3 is CANSLARGLYNEQFF. The CDR3 DNA reads TGTGCCAACAGCTTAGCCAGGGGCCTCTACAATGAGCAGTTCTTC.

A remark on this clonotype: The final CDR3 position lacks the conserved phenylalanine or tryptophan, pointing to a likely read error. This chain links TRBV11-2 with TRBJ2-1, with D tentatively TRBD1 or TRBD2 (5 bases each). The V end was cut by 5 bases, the J end by 0 bases, with 17 bases between. Germline loops: CDR1 SGHAT, CDR2 FQNNGV. This CDR3 spans 17 amino acids. The DNA for the CDR3 is TGTGCCAGCAGCCTCCTGGGGGAATATAGCTCCTACAATGAGCAGTTCTTA. Protein product: CASSLLGEYSSYNEQFL.

The chain links TRBV7-2 to TRBJ1-5; possible D gene TRBD1, 6 bases. Germline V gene data show CDR1 as SGHTA and CDR2 as FQGNSA. The CDR3 length is 15 residues. V lost 4 bases to trimming and J lost 8 bases, with 18 bases between them. CDR3 loop: CASSWGVGGPEPQHF. CDR3 nucleotides: TGTGCCAGCAGCTGGGGGGTGGGGGGGCCCGAGCCCCAGCATTTT.

This chain connects TRBV6-1 to TRBJ1-1, with 8 bases lining up with TRBD1. The V gene's germline CDR1 is MNHNS and CDR2 SASEGT. V shed 3 bases and J 1 base; nucleotides not matched to a gene: 4. The CDR3 has 15 residues. CDR3 bases: TGTGCCAGCAGTGACCATGGACAGGGGAACACTGAAGCTTTCTTT. The encoded protein is CASSDHGQGNTEAFF.

V is TRBV2 and J is TRBJ2-5, with D uncertain. Looked up from germline, CDR1 is SNHLY and CDR2 is FYNNEI. CDR3 length: 13 amino acids. The germline V and J ends were trimmed by 0 bases and 5 bases, with 7 bases remaining between them. CDR3 bases: TGTGCCAGCAGTGAAGCTTACGGGGAGACCCAGTACTTC. Translation gives CASSEAYGETQYF.

The chain joins TRBV5-4 to TRBJ2-3; TRBD2 aligns across 9 bases. The CDR3 has 14 amino acids. Per the germline V gene, CDR1 is SGHNT and CDR2 is YYREEE (reference sequence). Trimming removed 7 bases from V and 4 bases from J; junction bases left unmatched: 7. The CDR3 DNA reads TGTGCCAGCGGGACTAGCTTAGTCGCAGATACGCAGTATTTT. It encodes CASGTSLVADTQYF.

Only a few counts were recorded for this clonotype. The V gene is TRBV19, the J gene TRBJ2-3; D perhaps matches TRBD1 (5 bases). CDR3 length: 17 residues. Germline V gene sequence: CDR1 LNHDA, CDR2 SQIVND (reference sequence). V was pared by 2 bases and J by 0 bases, with 15 bases between. CDR3 sequence (DNA): TGTGCCAGTAGTATATTGGGGCTGTCCTCTAGCACAGATACGCAGTATTTT. Translated, it gives CASSILGLSSSTDTQYF.

The chain combines TRBV7-6 with TRBJ1-1; tentative D call: TRBD1 (5 bases). The germline CDR1 and CDR2 sequences are SGHVS and FNYEAQ. Trimming took off 5 bases at V and 4 bases at J, with 14 bases between the two ends. The CDR3 sequence is 14 residues long. CDR3 coding DNA: TGTGCCAGCAGCCTGGAGGTCGGGGGCACTGAAGCTTTCTTT. Translated, it gives CASSLEVGGTEAFF.

V and J are TRBV12-3 or TRBV12-4 and TRBJ1-5; 11 bases match TRBD1. V was pared by 2 bases and J by 4 bases, with 4 bases of the junction left unmatched. There are 16 residues in the CDR3. CDR3 in amino acids: CASSLTGTGGNQPQHF. DNA of the CDR3: TGTGCCAGCAGTTTAACTGGGACAGGGGGGAATCAGCCCCAGCATTTT.

This clonotype has a count of ten or more. The chain couples TRBV7-9 to TRBJ2-2, with 7 bases fitting TRBD2. The germline V gene has CDR1 SEHNR and CDR2 FQNEAQ (reference sequence). V gave up 6 bases and J gave up 3 bases; unmatched junction bases: 4. CDR3 length equals 14 residues. CDR3: CASRLGGDTGELFF. The CDR3 DNA reads as TGTGCCAGCAGACTGGGGGGGGACACCGGGGAGCTGTTTTTT.

The chain uses TRBV27 and TRBJ1-2; D unresolved. Germline CDR1 and CDR2: MNHEY and SMNVEV (reference sequence). The V end was cut by 8 bases, the J end by 0 bases, with 7 bases between. The CDR3 extends over 12 amino acids. The DNA of the CDR3 is TGTGCCAGCGGCCCTACTAACTATGGCTACACCTTC. It codes for CASGPTNYGYTF.

In its sample, this clonotype was seen many times. The chain links TRBV7-2 to TRBJ1-4; TRBD1 matches 9 bases. CDR3 size: 16 residues. Trimming took 3 bases from V and 8 from J; bases not matched to a gene: 10. Germline V gene data show CDR1 as SGHTA and CDR2 as FQGNSA. DNA for the CDR3: TGTGCCAGCAGCTTCACAGGGGGCGCTAAGATCGAAAAACTGTTTTTT. Its protein product is CASSFTGGAKIEKLFF.

This chain connects TRBV19 to TRBJ1-5; D is possibly TRBD1 (6 bases). CDR3 size: 16 residues. Germline CDR1 and CDR2: LNHDA and SQIVND (reference sequence). V lost 5 bases and J 0 bases, leaving 14 bases between the germline ends. CDR3 loop: CASSPRTVFSNQPQHF. In DNA form, the CDR3 reads TGTGCCAGTAGTCCCCGGACAGTTTTTAGCAATCAGCCCCAGCATTTT.

This rearrangement joins TRBV2 to TRBJ2-5, with D unclear. Per the germline V gene, CDR1 is SNHLY and CDR2 is FYNNEI. The CDR3 length is 14 residues. Trimming left V 4 bases short and J 1 base short, with 10 bases between. The chain's CDR3 is CASSGIPVQETQYF. In DNA, the CDR3 is TGTGCCAGCAGTGGTATCCCGGTCCAAGAGACCCAGTACTTC.

This sequence joins TRBV4-3 and TRBJ2-2; D might be TRBD2 (6 bases). The V and J ends lost 1 base and 5 bases respectively, with 17 bases between them. Germline lookup yields CDR1 LGHNA and CDR2 YSLEER. CDR3 length equals 17 residues. CDR3 protein: CASSQVLAVAGTGELFF. For the CDR3, the DNA is TGCGCCAGCAGCCAAGTTTTAGCGGTCGCAGGTACCGGGGAGCTGTTTTTT.

This clonotype appeared a few times. The chain is built from TRBV27 and TRBJ1-2; 7 bases agree with TRBD1. The CDR3 length is 15 residues. The V gene's germline CDR1 is MNHEY and CDR2 SMNVEV (reference sequence). The V gene end was trimmed by 0 bases and the J gene end by 8 bases; junction bases not matched to a gene: 9. In DNA, the CDR3 is TGTGCCAGCAGTTTATCCCGCACCCGACAGGGAGGCTACACCTTC. Its translation: CASSLSRTRQGGYTF.

This rearrangement joins TRBV20-1 to TRBJ1-1; TRBD1 matches at 10 bases. Trimming at V came to 1 base and at J to 5 bases, leaving 7 bases not matched to a gene. CDR3 length: 15 residues. Germline CDR1 DFQATT, CDR2 SNEGSKA (reference sequence). The CDR3 DNA sequence: TGCAGTGCTAGAGTTCCACGGACAGGGGGGACTGAAGCTTTCTTT. This translates into CSARVPRTGGTEAFF.

This clonotype was detected only once. The gene calls are TRBV6-2 or TRBV6-3 and TRBJ1-1; the match to TRBD1 covers 8 bases. The CDR3 loop spans 13 amino acids. Germline V gene sequence: CDR1 MNHEY, CDR2 SVGEGT. V trimming: 8 bases; J trimming: 6 bases; junction bases outside the gene matches: 8. CDR3 in DNA: TGTGCCAGCTGGGGACAGGCTGCTTCTGAAGCTTTCTTT. It codes for CASWGQAASEAFF.

The rearrangement links TRBV10-3 to TRBJ2-2; 7 bases match TRBD1. The V gene's germline CDR1 is ENHRY and CDR2 SYGVKD. The V segment lost 5 bases and the J segment 4 bases; nucleotides outside the gene matches: 13. CDR3 size: 17 residues. The CDR3 is CAISPGTANMGTGELFF. DNA for the CDR3: TGTGCCATCAGTCCTGGGACAGCAAACATGGGCACCGGGGAGCTGTTTTTT.

The chain joins TRBV27 to TRBJ2-5; the D gene is possibly TRBD1 (5 bases). Germline V CDR1 and CDR2: MNHEY, SMNVEV (reference sequence). CDR3 size: 14 residues. The V end was cut by 4 bases, the J end by 5 bases, with 14 bases between. The CDR3 protein is CASSWQGNTETQYF. Here the CDR3 DNA reads TGTGCCAGCAGTTGGCAGGGAAATACGGAGACCCAGTACTTC.

The sample holds a few counts of this clonotype. CDR3 amino acids: CASSLGQAFF. The CDR3 nucleotides are TGTGCCAGTAGTCTCGGTCAAGCTTTCTTT. The V and J genes are TRBV19 and TRBJ1-1; no clear D. CDR3 size: 10 residues. CDR1 is LNHDA and CDR2 is SQIVND in the germline V gene (reference sequence). V lost 5 bases, J lost 9 bases, and 7 bases lay in between.

The chain has TRBV7-9 and TRBJ1-2, with 7 bases lining up with TRBD1. Looked up from germline, CDR1 is SEHNR and CDR2 is FQNEAQ (reference sequence). V lost 7 bases to trimming and J lost 7 bases; unmatched junction nucleotides: 18. This CDR3 has 16 amino acids. As DNA, the CDR3 is TGTGCCAGCATAGTGGGATCGATATCGACAGGGACTGGCTACACCTTC. It specifies CASIVGSISTGTGYTF.

This chain connects TRBV12-3 or TRBV12-4 to TRBJ1-4; weak D call: TRBD1 (6 bases). V lost 2 bases and J 3 bases, leaving 19 bases between the germline ends. The CDR3 contains 18 residues. CDR3 in DNA: TGTGCCAGCAGTTTATTGCGGGATTCAGGGGAGGCTAATGAAAAACTGTTTTTT. Its translation is CASSLLRDSGEANEKLFF.